The T cell receptor (beta chain) under discussion was sequenced for a study of T cells after yellow fever vaccination. Whole-study context: The fractions with low cell numbers were processed using SMART-Seq v4 Ultra Low Input. Study outcomes and limitations: Weaker, the secondary response had a peak occurring faster, on day 5 versus 15. Once the booster was given, most primary-vaccination clones reappeared, at approximately 97% for CD4 and roughly 91% for CD8.

Remarks on this clonotype: What it binds is not known.

TCRdb ran MiXCR on the 5' RACE reads and lists one entry per CDR3 protein. The data hold a few hundred thousand distinct CDR3 sequences, with around 6.5% observed a single time. Germline V gene data show CDR1 as SGDLS and CDR2 as YYNGEE. The CDR3 runs to 14 residues. The germline V and J ends were trimmed by 0 bases and 7 bases, with 14 bases remaining between them. The V call is TRBV9, the J call TRBJ2-7, with a tentative D call TRBD2 (6 bases). The sample here was PBMCs, taken 5 days after the yellow fever booster vaccination. The sequence was collected from a man younger than 45 who received the YFV17D yellow fever vaccine. This CDR3 reads CASSVGGGGREQYF. The CDR3 DNA follows: TGTGCCAGCAGCGTAGGTGGTGGAGGGCGAGAGCAGTACTTC. Full variable domain (outside the CDR3, taken from reference TRBV9 and TRBJ2-7): DSGVTQTPKHLITATGQRVTLRCSPRSGDLSVYWYQQSLDQGLQFLIQYYNGEERAKGNILERFSAQQFPDLHSELNLSSLELGDSALYFCASSVGGGGREQYFGPGTRLTVT.